The 9 T cell receptor beta chains in this list originate from one sample, sequenced in a study of blood T cell repertoires in COVID-19. The table came from immunoSEQ multiplex PCR; TCRdb's copy has only in-frame clones and leaves some out. The sample shows some 250,000 clones, roughly 86% of them seen only once. The sample consisted of PBMCs or T cells enriched from blood (not recorded which). The receptor set was obtained from a woman in her 30s with acute COVID-19.

The chain couples TRBV4-1 to TRBJ2-1; the match to TRBD2 covers 12 bases. Germline CDR1 is MGHRA and CDR2 is YSYEKL. The CDR3 length is 16 residues. V shed 4 bases and J 9 bases; nucleotides not matched to a gene: 10. CDR3 loop: CASSPEGLAGRGEQFF. Written as DNA, the CDR3 is TGCGCCAGCAGCCCGGAAGGACTAGCGGGGAGGGGTGAGCAGTTCTTC.

This clone came up once. The chain employs TRBV5-1 and TRBJ1-2; D is unresolved. Germline CDR1 is SGHRS and CDR2 is YFSETQ. Trimming stripped 0 bases from V and 4 bases from J, with 10 bases between. This CDR3 region has 14 residues. CDR3 protein: CASSLEAGSYGYTF. Here the CDR3 DNA reads TGCGCCAGCAGCTTGGAGGCAGGCTCCTATGGCTACACCTTC.

A single count supports this clone. This chain links TRBV28 with TRBJ1-1; D gene unclear. CDR1 MDHEN and CDR2 SYDVKM come from the germline V gene. Trimming took 11 bases from V and 5 from J, leaving 9 bases between them. CDR3 length equals 10 residues. The CDR3 sequence is CAARGTEAFF. The CDR3 bases are TGTGCCGCCCGAGGGACTGAAGCTTTCTTT.

This chain links TRBV7-8 with TRBJ1-5; the D gene is possibly TRBD1 (5 bases). The V gene lost 0 bases and the J gene lost 7 bases, with 10 bases spanning the gap. The germline gives CDR1 SGHVS, CDR2 FQNEAQ. The CDR3 is 14 amino acids. CDR3 amino acids: CASSLAGGGQPQHF. In nucleotides, the CDR3 is TGTGCCAGCAGCTTAGCGGGGGGGGGACAGCCCCAGCATTTT.

The genes are TRBV19 and TRBJ2-1; the D gene is possibly TRBD2 (7 bases). The CDR3 covers 16 residues. V dropped 4 bases and J dropped 3 bases, with 16 bases sitting between them. Germline V lookup: CDR1 LNHDA, CDR2 SQIVND (reference sequence). The CDR3 here is CASSSGGAALYNEQFF. The DNA of the CDR3 is TGTGCCAGTAGTAGTGGGGGGGCGGCCCTCTACAATGAGCAGTTCTTC.

The gene calls are TRBV12-3 or TRBV12-4 and TRBJ1-2; the match to TRBD1 covers 8 bases. The trim removed 5 bases at V and 7 bases at J, leaving 3 bases unmatched. CDR3 size: 12 residues. CDR3 DNA: TGTGCCAGCAGTACCGGGACAGGTGGCTACACCTTC. Protein product: CASSTGTGGYTF.

Here the CDR3 DNA reads TGCGCCAGCACCTGGGGAGCCCACGAGGATACGCAGTATTTT. Its translation is CASTWGAHEDTQYF. The chain couples TRBV5-1 to TRBJ2-3, with a tentative D call TRBD2 (5 bases). Germline assignment: CDR1 SGHRS and CDR2 YFSETQ. The CDR3 extends over 14 amino acids. Trimming left V 6 bases short and J 6 bases short, with 17 bases between.

The V and J genes are TRBV2 and TRBJ2-1; 8 bases fit TRBD1. The CDR3 loop spans 14 amino acids. The ends lost 7 bases at V and 8 bases at J; junction bases unmatched: 10. Germline V CDR1 and CDR2: SNHLY, FYNNEI. CDR3 amino acids: CASMGDRGTHEQFF. CDR3 coding DNA: TGTGCCAGCATGGGAGACAGGGGTACCCATGAGCAGTTCTTC.

The chain carries TRBV6-1 and TRBJ1-1; D is possibly TRBD1 (5 bases). The CDR3 is made up of 17 amino acids. V lost 0 bases, J lost 4 bases, and 18 bases lay in between. Per the germline V gene, CDR1 is MNHNS and CDR2 is SASEGT. The CDR3 sequence is CASSEAVWGSWGTEAFF. The CDR3 nucleotides are TGTGCCAGCAGTGAAGCTGTATGGGGCTCATGGGGCACTGAAGCTTTCTTT.